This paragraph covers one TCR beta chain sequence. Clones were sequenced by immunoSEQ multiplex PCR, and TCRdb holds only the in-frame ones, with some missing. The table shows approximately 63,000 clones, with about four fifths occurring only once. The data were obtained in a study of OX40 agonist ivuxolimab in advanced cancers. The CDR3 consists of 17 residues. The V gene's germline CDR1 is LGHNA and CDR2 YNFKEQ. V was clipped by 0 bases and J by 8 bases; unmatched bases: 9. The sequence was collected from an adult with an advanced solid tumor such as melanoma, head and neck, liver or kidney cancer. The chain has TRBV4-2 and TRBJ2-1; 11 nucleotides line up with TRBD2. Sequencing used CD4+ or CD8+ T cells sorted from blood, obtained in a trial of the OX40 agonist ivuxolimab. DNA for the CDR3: TGTGCCAGCAGCCAAGATCTAGCGGGAGGAGGTTTGGATGAGCAGTTCTTC. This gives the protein CASSQDLAGGGLDEQFF.